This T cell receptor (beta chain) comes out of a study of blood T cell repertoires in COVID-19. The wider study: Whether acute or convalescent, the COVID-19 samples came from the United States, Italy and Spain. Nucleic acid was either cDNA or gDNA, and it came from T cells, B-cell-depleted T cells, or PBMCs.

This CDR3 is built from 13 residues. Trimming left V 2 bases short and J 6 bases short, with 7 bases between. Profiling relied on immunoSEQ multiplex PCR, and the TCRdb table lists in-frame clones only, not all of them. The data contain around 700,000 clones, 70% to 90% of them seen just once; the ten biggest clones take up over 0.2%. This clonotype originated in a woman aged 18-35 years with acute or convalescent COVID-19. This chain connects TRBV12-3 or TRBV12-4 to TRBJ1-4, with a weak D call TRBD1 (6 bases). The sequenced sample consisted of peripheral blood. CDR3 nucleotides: TGTGCCAGCAGTTTATACAGGGATGAAAAACTGTTTTTT. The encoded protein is CASSLYRDEKLFF.